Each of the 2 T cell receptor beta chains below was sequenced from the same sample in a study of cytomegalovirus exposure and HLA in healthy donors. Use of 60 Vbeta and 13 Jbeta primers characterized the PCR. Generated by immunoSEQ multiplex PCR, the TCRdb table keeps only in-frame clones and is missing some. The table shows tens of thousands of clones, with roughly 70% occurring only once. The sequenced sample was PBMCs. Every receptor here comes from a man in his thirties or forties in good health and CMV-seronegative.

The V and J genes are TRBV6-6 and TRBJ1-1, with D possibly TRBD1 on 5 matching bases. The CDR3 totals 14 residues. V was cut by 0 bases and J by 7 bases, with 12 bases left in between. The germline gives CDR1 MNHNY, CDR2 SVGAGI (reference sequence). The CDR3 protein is CASSYSGAGREAFF. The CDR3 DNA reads TGTGCCAGCAGTTACTCGGGTGCGGGGCGTGAAGCTTTCTTT.

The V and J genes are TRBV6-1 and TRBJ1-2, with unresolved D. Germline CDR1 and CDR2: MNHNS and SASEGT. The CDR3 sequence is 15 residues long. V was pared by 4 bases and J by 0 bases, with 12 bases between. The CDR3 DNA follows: TGTGCCAGCAGTGGATCCCGGGATACTAACTATGGCTACACCTTC. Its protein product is CASSGSRDTNYGYTF.